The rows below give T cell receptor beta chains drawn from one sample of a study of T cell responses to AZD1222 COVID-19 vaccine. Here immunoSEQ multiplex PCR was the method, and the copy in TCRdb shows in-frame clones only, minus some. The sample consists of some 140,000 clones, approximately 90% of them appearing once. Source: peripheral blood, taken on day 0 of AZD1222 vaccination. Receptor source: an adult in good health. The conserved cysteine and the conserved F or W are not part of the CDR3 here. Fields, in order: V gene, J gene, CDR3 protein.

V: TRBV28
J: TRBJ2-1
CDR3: ASRHDRGSYNEQF

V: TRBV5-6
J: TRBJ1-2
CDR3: ASSWTDDGYT

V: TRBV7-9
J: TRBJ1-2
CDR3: ASSRTGKYYGYT

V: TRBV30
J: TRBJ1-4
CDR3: AWSVFMTNEKLF

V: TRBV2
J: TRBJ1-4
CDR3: ASSESGMREKLF

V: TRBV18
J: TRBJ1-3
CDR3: ASSPFLGNTIY

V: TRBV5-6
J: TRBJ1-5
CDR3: ASSLGTVSNQPQH

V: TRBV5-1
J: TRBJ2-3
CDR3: ASSRDKDTDTQY

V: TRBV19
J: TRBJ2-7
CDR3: ASKSADSSYEQY

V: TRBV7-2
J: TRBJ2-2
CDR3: ASSSRPGLSGELF

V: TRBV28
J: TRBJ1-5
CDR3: ASSTASGQPQH

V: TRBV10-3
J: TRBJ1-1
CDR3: AISETGPNTEAF

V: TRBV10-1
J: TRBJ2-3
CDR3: ASSERASGGTQY

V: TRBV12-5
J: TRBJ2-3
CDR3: ASGKPDTQY

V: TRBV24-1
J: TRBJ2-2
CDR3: ATSDILTGELF

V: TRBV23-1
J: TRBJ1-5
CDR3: ASSPPGQGQPQH

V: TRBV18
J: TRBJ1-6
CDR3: ASSPQGSSYNSPLH

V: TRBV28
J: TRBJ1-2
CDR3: ASSFVDPDLGYGYT

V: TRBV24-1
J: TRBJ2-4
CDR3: ATSDWTGGADIQY

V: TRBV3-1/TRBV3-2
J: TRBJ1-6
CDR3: ASSQGRINSPLH

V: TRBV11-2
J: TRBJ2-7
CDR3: ASSLIVAVPYEQY

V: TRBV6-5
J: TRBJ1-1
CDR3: ASTSRANTEAF

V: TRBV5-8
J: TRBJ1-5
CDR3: ASTPGDRRGPQH

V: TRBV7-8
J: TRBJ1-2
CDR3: ASSPGQLYGYT